This record covers a single T cell receptor beta chain. Its matching antigen is unknown. The record originates from a study of cytotoxic CD8 clonotypes in ibrutinib-treated CLL. Study at large: About 25 partial and 2 complete responses; at median approximately 70 months, roughly 15 remitted, roughly 12 progressed. Timing of response sample collection was a median around 12 months after treatment start, with a range of 6 to 36. Findings and limits, study-wide: Increased clonality at ibrutinib response gave way to a return toward baseline at progression.

V was trimmed by 3 bases and J by 4 bases, leaving 17 bases between them. CDR1 and CDR2 from the germline V gene are LNHNV and YYDKDF (reference sequence). The CDR3 is 16 residues long. Profiled with immunoSEQ multiplex PCR; TCRdb holds only in-frame clones, not every one. The table has around 60,000 clones, roughly 57% seen once; the top ten hold under 15%. The material was PBMCs, obtained after 12 months of ibrutinib treatment. This rearrangement joins TRBV15 to TRBJ2-3; possible D gene TRBD1, 5 bases. The source of this sequence is a human donor with chronic lymphocytic leukemia. CDR3 in DNA: TGTGCCACCAGCAGGGCCGGTTTTGGGGCGGCAGATACGCAGTATTTT. Translated, it gives CATSRAGFGAADTQYF.